This paragraph covers one TCR beta chain sequence. This clonotype was counted a few times. Its antigen specificity is not known. No per-base quality is available; no much larger clone lies one base away. V was cut back by 5 bases and J by 1 base, leaving a gap of 14 bases between them. From the cysteine through the phenylalanine, the CDR3 covers 15 amino acids. Only the CDR3 portion is preserved as DNA: 45 bases, with reading frame beginning at the first base. The library was produced with RT-PCR. The instrument given in TCRdb is NextSeq 550. The public reads were reprocessed in TCRdb via fastp at Q25 and MiXCR, keeping in-frame beta chains. When rows share a CDR3 protein, they turn into one entry using the most common DNA and genes. The sample table contains approximately 200,000 distinct CDR3 sequences; only one count was recorded for less than 50% of them. The ten largest clonotypes hold approximately 10% of the sample.

The data were taken from a study of patients and donors after allogeneic stem cell transplantation (dated by TCRdb to the early 2020s). This clonotype was sampled from a human donor who was either an allogeneic HSCT recipient or a stem cell or donor lymphocyte infusion donor (not recorded which). It is not recorded whose cells these are; they may come from a transplant donor. The V and J genes are TRBV12-3 or TRBV12-4 and TRBJ1-1; TRBD1 could be the D gene, as 5 bases match. The sequenced sample consisted of blood, either unsorted or a sorted T cell fraction (not recorded which). The DNA is as follows: TGTGCCAGCAGTACTACCGGGACCCCGAACACTGAAGCTTTCTTT. This gives the protein CASSTTGTPNTEAFF.